The clone carrying this T cell receptor (beta chain) was found a few times. From the reads, TCRdb called clonotypes with MiXCR, one entry per CDR3 protein. The repertoire has approximately 700,000 distinct CDR3 sequences, roughly 35% of them found once; the top ten carry about 2.8%. CDR1 is SGHTA and CDR2 is FQGNSA in the germline V gene. This CDR3 is built from 15 residues. Trimming shortened V by 1 base and J by 5 bases, and 14 bases separated the two germline ends. These data are taken from a study of T cell repertoires in cytomegalovirus infection. The source material was PBMCs. The origin of this receptor is a human donor in good health (CMV status not recorded). Some clones in this sample may be carry-over from other donors' samples. This sequence joins TRBV7-2 and TRBJ2-5, with unresolved D. CDR3 coding DNA: TGTGCCAGCAGCTTAGATGGCAGGCCGAGGGAGACCCAGTACTTC. This codes for CASSLDGRPRETQYF.